The clone carrying this T cell receptor (gamma chain) was counted ten times or more. Its antigen remains unidentified. Flow sorting of PBMC yielded separate Vgamma9/Vdelta2+ and Vdelta2-negative gammadelta T cell populations for bulk repertoire analysis. TCRdb fed the multiplex PCR reads into CATT to redo clone calling. The sample has roughly 32,000 gamma-chain clones, over 1.1% seen once; the top ten hold roughly a fifth. The data belong to a study of γδ T cells in repeated Plasmodium falciparum infection. Study-level points and caveats: Vdelta2-negative gammadelta repertoires appeared less diverse and less shared in Malian than Australian children.

V lost 0 bases and J lost 3; bases outside the gene matches: 2. Germline CDR1 EGSTGY, CDR2 YDSYTSSV. This CDR3 comprises 13 residues. The receptor comes from a pool of human donors (malaria-infected and uninfected, not separated). The genes are TRGV4 and TRGJ1 or TRGJ2. Material for sequencing was gamma-delta T cells from blood. CDR3 residues: CATWDGVYYKKLF. The CDR3 DNA is TGTGCCACCTGGGATGGGGTTTATTATAAGAAACTCTTT.